This entry describes one T cell receptor (beta chain). V was clipped by 8 bases and J by 4 bases, with 14 bases between them. Germline V gene lookup returns CDR1 MDHEN and CDR2 SYDVKM. The length of the CDR3 is 13 residues. Researchers sorted participants into cohorts using their self-reported clinical history. Donors in Cohort 3 counted as recovered after two negative PCRs, clearance, or symptom resolution. The data derive from a study of blood T cell repertoires in COVID-19. Study as a whole: COVID-19 samples, acute and convalescent, were from the United States, Italy and Spain.

The protocol was immunoSEQ multiplex PCR, while the TCRdb copy is restricted to in-frame clones and leaves out a portion. The sample includes roughly 300,000 clones, roughly nine tenths of them seen just once. This rearrangement joins TRBV28 to TRBJ1-1; the D gene is possibly TRBD1 (5 bases). The sample taken for sequencing was PBMCs or T cells enriched from blood (not recorded which). The receptor's source is a woman aged 30 to 39 who had recovered from COVID-19. CDR3 DNA sequence: TGTGCCAGCGCGGGACTGTGGAGCACTGAAGCTTTCTTT. This gives the protein CASAGLWSTEAFF.